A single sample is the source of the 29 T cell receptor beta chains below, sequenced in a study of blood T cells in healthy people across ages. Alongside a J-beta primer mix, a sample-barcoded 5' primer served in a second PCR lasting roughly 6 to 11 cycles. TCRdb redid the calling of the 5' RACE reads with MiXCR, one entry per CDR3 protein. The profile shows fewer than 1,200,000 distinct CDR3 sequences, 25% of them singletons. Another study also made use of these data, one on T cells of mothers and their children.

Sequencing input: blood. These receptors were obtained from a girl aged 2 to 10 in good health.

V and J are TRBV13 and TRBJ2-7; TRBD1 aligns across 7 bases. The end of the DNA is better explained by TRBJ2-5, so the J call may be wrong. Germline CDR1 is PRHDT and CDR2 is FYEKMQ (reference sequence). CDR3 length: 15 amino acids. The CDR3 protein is CASSLDRGSPETQYF. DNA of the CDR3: TGTGCCAGCAGCTTAGACAGGGGATCCCCAGAGACCCAGTACTTC.

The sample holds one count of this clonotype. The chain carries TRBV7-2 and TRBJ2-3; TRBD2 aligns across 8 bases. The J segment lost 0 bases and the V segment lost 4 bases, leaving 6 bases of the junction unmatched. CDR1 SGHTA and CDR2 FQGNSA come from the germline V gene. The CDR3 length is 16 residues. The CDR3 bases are TGTGCCAGCAGCTATGACGGGAGGGCTAGCACAGATACGCAGTATTTT. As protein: CASSYDGRASTDTQYF.

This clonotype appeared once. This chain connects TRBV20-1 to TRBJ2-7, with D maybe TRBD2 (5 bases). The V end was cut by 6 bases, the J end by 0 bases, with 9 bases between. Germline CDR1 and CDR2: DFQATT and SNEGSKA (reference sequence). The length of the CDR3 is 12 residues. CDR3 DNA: TGCAGTGCCGATCGGGACTCCTACGAGCAGTACTTC. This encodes CSADRDSYEQYF.

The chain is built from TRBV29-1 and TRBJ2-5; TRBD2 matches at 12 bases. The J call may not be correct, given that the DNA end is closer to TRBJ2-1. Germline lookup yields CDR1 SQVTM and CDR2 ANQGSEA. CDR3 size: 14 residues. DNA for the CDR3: TGCAGCGTTTCCGGACTAGCGGGAAACAATGAGCAGTTCTTC. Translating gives CSVSGLAGNNEQFF.

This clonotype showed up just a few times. The CDR3 loop reads CASKRTGTIQETQYF. The CDR3 DNA sequence: TGCGCCAGTAAGAGGACCGGGACAATCCAAGAGACCCAGTACTTC. This sequence joins TRBV4-1 and TRBJ2-5; D is possibly TRBD1 (6 bases). The CDR3 extends over 15 amino acids. Looked up from germline, CDR1 is MGHRA and CDR2 is YSYEKL. Trimming pared 9 bases from V and 1 base from J, leaving 18 bases between.

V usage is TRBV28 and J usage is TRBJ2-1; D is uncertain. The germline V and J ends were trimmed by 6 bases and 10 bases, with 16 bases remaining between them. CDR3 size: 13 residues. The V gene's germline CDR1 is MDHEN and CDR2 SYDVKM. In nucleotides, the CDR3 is TGTGCCAGCAGCTTACTAACTAATGGGGAGCAGTTCTTC. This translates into CASSLLTNGEQFF.

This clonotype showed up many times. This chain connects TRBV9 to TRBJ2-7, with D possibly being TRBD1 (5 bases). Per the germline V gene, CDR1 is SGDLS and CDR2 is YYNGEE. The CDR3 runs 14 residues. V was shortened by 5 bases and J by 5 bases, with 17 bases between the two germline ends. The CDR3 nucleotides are TGTGCCAGCAGTCCAGGTGGGGCGGAGAACGAGCAGTACTTC. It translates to CASSPGGAENEQYF.

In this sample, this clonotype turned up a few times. DNA for the CDR3: TGTGCCAGCTTCCCGAGGACGGTTCCTCTTGACAACACCTTC. Translation: CASFPRTVPLDNTF. The chain combines TRBV28 with TRBJ1-2; no firm D call. Between the trimmed V and J ends, which lost 8 bases and 12 bases, there was a span of 25 bases. Germline V CDR1 and CDR2: MDHEN, SYDVKM. The CDR3 consists of 14 residues.

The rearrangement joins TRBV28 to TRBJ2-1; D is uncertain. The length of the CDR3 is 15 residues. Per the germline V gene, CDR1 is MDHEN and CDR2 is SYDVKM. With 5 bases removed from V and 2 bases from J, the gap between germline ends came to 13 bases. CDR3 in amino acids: CASSSVGNPYNEQFF. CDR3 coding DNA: TGTGCCAGCAGTAGCGTGGGAAACCCCTACAATGAGCAGTTCTTC.

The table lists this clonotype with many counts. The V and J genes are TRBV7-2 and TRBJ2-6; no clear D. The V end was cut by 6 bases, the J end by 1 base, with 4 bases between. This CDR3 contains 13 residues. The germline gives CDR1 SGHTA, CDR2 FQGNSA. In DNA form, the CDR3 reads TGTGCCAGCAGGGAATCTGGGGCCAACGTCCTGACTTTC. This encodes CASRESGANVLTF.

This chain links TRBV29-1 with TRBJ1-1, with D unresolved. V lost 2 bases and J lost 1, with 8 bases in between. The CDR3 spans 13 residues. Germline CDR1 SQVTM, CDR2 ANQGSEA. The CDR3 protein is CSVELAGNTEAFF. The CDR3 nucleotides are TGCAGCGTTGAACTCGCAGGGAACACTGAAGCTTTCTTT.

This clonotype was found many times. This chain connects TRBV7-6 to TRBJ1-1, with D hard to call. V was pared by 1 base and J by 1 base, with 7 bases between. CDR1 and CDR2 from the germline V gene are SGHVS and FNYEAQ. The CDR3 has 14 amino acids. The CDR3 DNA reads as TGTGCCAGCAGCTTAGAGGCCGCGAACACTGAAGCTTTCTTT. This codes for CASSLEAANTEAFF.

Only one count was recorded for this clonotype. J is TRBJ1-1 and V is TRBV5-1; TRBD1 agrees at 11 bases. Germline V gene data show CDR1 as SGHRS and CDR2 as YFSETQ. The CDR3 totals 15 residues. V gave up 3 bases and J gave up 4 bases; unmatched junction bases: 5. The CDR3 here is CASSWTGGPGTEAFF. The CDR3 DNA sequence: TGCGCCAGCAGCTGGACAGGGGGCCCCGGCACTGAAGCTTTCTTT.

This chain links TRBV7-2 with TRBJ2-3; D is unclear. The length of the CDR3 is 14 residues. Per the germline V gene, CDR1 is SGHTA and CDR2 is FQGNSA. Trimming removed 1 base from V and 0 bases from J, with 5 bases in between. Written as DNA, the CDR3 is TGTGCCAGCAGCTTAGTTCACAGCACAGATACGCAGTATTTT. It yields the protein CASSLVHSTDTQYF.

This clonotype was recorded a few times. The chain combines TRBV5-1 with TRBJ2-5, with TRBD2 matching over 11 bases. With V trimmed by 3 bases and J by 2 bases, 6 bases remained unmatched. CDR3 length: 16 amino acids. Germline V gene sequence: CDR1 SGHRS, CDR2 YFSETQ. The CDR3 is CASSSGLAGAQETQYF. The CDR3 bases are TGCGCCAGCAGCTCCGGACTAGCGGGCGCACAAGAGACCCAGTACTTC.

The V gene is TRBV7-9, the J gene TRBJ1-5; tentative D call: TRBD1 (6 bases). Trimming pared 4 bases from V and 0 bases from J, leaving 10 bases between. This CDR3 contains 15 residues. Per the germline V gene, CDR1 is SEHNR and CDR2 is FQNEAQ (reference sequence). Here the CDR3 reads CASSYGQHSNQPQHF. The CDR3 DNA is TGTGCCAGCAGCTACGGACAGCATAGCAATCAGCCCCAGCATTTT.

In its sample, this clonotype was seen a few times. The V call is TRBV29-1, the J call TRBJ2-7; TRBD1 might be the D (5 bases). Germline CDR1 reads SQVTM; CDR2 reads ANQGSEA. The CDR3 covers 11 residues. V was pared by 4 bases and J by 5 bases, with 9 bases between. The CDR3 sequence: CSVGQGNEQYF. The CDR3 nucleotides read TGCAGCGTTGGGCAGGGCAACGAGCAGTACTTC.

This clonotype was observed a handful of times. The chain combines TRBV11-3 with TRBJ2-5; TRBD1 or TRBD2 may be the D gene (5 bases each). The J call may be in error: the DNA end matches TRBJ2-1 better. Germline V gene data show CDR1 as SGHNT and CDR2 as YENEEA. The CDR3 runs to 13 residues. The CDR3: CASSSRDRVEQFF. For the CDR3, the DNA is TGTGCCAGCAGCTCCCGGGACCGCGTAGAGCAGTTCTTC.

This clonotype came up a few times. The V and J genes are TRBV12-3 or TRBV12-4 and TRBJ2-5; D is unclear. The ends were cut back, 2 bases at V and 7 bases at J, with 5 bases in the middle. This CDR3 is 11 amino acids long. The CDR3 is CASSLSLTQYF. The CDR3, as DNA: TGTGCCAGCAGTTTATCACTGACCCAGTACTTC.

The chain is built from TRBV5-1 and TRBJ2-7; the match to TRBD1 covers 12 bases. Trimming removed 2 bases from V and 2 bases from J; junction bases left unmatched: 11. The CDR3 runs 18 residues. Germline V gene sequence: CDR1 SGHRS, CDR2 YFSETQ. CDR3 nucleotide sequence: TGCGCCAGCAGCTTCCCGGGACAGGGGGCAGGGGATACCTACGAGCAGTACTTC. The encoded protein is CASSFPGQGAGDTYEQYF.

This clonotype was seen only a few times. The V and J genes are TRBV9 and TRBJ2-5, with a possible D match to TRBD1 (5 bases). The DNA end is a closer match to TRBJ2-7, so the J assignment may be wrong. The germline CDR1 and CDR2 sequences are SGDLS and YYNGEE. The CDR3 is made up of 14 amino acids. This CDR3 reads CASSVSPQGNEQYF. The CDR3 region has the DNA TGTGCCAGCAGCGTAAGCCCCCAGGGCAACGAGCAGTACTTC.

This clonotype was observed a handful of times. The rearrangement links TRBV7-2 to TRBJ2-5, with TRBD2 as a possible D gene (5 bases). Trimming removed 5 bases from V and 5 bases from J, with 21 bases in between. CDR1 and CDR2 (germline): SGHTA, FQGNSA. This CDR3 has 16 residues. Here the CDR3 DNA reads TGTGCCAGCAGCCCATTCGACTATGAGGGTAGGGAGACCCAGTACTTC. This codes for CASSPFDYEGRETQYF.

The CDR3 bases are TGCAGTGCTAGAGCAACGGGAAAGCAGTTCTTC. Its protein is CSARATGKQFF. V usage is TRBV20-1 and J usage is TRBJ2-1, with a tentative D call TRBD2 (5 bases). The CDR3 covers 11 residues. Germline CDR1 is DFQATT and CDR2 is SNEGSKA (reference sequence). The V end was cut by 1 base, the J end by 11 bases, with 9 bases between.

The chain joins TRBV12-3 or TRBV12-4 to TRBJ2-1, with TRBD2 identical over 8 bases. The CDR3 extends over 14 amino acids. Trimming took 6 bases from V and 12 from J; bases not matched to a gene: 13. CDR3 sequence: CASRPAGGPVRQFF. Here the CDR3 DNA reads TGTGCCAGCAGACCCGCGGGGGGCCCTGTGCGGCAGTTCTTC.

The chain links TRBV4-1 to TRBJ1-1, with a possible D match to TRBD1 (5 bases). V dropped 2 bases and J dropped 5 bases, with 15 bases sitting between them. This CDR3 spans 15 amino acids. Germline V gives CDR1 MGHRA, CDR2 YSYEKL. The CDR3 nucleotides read TGCGCCAGCAGCCAACCTGGGACGTTTTATACTGAAGCTTTCTTT. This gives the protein CASSQPGTFYTEAFF.

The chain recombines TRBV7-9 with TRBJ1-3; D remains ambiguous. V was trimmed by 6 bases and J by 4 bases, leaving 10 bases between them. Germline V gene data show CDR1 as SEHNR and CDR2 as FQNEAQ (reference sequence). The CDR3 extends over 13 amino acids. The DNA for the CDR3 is TGTGCCAGCAGGGATAGATGGGGAAACACCATATATTTT. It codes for CASRDRWGNTIYF.

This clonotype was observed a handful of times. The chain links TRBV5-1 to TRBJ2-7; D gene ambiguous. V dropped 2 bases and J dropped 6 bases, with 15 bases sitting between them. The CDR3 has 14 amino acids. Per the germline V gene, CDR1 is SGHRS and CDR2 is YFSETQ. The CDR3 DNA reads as TGCGCCAGCAGCTTTAATCGTCCCGCCAGCGAGCAGTACTTC. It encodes CASSFNRPASEQYF.

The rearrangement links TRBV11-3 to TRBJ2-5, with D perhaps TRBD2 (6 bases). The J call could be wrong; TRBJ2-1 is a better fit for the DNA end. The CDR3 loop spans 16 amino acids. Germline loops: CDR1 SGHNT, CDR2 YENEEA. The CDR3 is CASTNGRDSPVYEQFF. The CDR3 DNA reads TGTGCCAGCACCAACGGTCGGGACTCCCCGGTCTATGAGCAGTTCTTC.

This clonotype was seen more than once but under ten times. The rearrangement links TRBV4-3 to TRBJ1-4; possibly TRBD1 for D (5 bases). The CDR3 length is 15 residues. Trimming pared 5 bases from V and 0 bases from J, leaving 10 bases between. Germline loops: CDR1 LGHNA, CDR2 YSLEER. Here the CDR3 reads CASSADRPTNEKLFF. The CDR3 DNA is TGCGCCAGCAGCGCTGACAGACCAACTAATGAAAAACTGTTTTTT.